These 29 T cell receptor beta chains originate from one sample sequenced in a study of T-cell memory formation after mild COVID-19. TCRdb re-called the 5' RACE reads with MiXCR, one entry per CDR3 protein. The sample gives roughly 380,000 distinct CDR3 sequences, around 27% of which show up once; approximately 12% is in the top ten. The sequenced material came from PBMCs or a T cell subset sorted from them (not recorded which). Every receptor here comes from an adult woman who had mild COVID-19 (a few samples of this study predate the infection). Cell type and time point are not known.

The chain uses TRBV7-8 and TRBJ1-3; D uncertain. Germline assignment: CDR1 SGHVS and CDR2 FQNEAQ. CDR3 size: 12 residues. V was pared by 6 bases and J by 4 bases, with 7 bases between. The chain's CDR3 is CASRPPGNTIYF. CDR3 nucleotide sequence: TGTGCCAGCAGGCCTCCGGGAAACACCATATATTTT.

The genes are TRBV4-2 and TRBJ2-2; 12 bases are a match to TRBD2. V was pared by 1 base and J by 3 bases, with 9 bases of the junction left unmatched. Germline CDR1 LGHNA, CDR2 YNFKEQ. The CDR3 runs 19 residues. In DNA form, the CDR3 reads TGTGCCAGCAGCCAAGTCGCTAGCGGGAGGGTCGGGGACACCGGGGAGCTGTTTTTT. Amino acid sequence: CASSQVASGRVGDTGELFF.

J is TRBJ1-1 and V is TRBV5-1; 8 bases match TRBD1. The CDR3 has 15 amino acids. Looked up from germline, CDR1 is SGHRS and CDR2 is YFSETQ. The ends lost 3 bases at V and 3 bases at J; junction bases unmatched: 7. DNA of the CDR3: TGCGCCAGCAGCTCAACGACAGGGGATGACACTGAAGCTTTCTTT. This translates into CASSSTTGDDTEAFF.

This clonotype came up many times. This rearrangement joins TRBV29-1 to TRBJ1-5, with TRBD1 as a possible D gene (6 bases). Per germline, CDR1 SQVTM and CDR2 ANQGSEA. V was trimmed by 5 bases and J by 3 bases, leaving 8 bases between them. This CDR3 has 12 amino acids. The CDR3 loop reads CSVRTDNQPQHF. The CDR3 nucleotides are TGCAGCGTTAGGACAGACAATCAGCCCCAGCATTTT.

This clonotype was picked up a small number of times. The chain recombines TRBV29-1 with TRBJ2-7; a weak D match, TRBD1 (6 bases). The CDR3 is made up of 16 amino acids. Per the germline V gene, CDR1 is SQVTM and CDR2 is ANQGSEA. V dropped 1 base and J dropped 2 bases, with 18 bases sitting between them. CDR3 nucleotide sequence: TGCAGCGTTGAAGGGCCGGCAGGGGAGACTCCCTACGAGCAGTACTTC. Its protein product is CSVEGPAGETPYEQYF.

The CDR3 region is CASYGEETGELFF. DNA of the CDR3: TGTGCCAGCTACGGGGAAGAAACCGGGGAGCTGTTTTTT. This chain joins TRBV25-1 and TRBJ2-2; D is possibly TRBD2 (5 bases). Germline V gene lookup returns CDR1 MGHDK and CDR2 SYGVNS. The CDR3 sequence is 13 residues long. Trimming shortened V by 8 bases and J by 5 bases, and 12 bases separated the two germline ends. The full variable domain, completed using reference TRBV25-1 and TRBJ2-2, is EADIYQTPRYLVIGTGKKITLECSQTMGHDKMYWYQQDPGMELHLIHYSYGVNSTEKGDLSSESTVSRIRTEHFPLTLESARPSHTSQYLCASYGEETGELFFGEGSRLTVL.

The V and J genes are TRBV5-1 and TRBJ2-7; 7 nucleotides align to TRBD1. The ends lost 4 bases at V and 3 bases at J; junction bases unmatched: 7. From germline, CDR1 is SGHRS and CDR2 YFSETQ. This CDR3 comprises 14 residues. The CDR3 region has the DNA TGCGCCAGCAGCGGTCGACAGGGAGACTACGAGCAGTACTTC. Translation gives CASSGRQGDYEQYF. Drawing the rest from reference TRBV5-1 and TRBJ2-7, the complete variable domain is KAGVTQTPRYLIKTRGQQVTLSCSPISGHRSVSWYQQTPGQGLQFLFEYFSETQRNKGNFPGRFSGRQFSNSRSEMNVSTLELGDSALYLCASSGRQGDYEQYFGPGTRLTVT.

This chain links TRBV5-1 with TRBJ2-2, with D perhaps matching TRBD1 or TRBD2 (6 bases each). The V end was cut by 0 bases, the J end by 3 bases, with 15 bases between. This CDR3 has 17 residues. Germline CDR1 reads SGHRS; CDR2 reads YFSETQ. The CDR3 spells CASSLASGGRDTGELFF. In DNA form, the CDR3 reads TGCGCCAGCAGCTTGGCCAGTGGGGGGCGCGACACCGGGGAGCTGTTTTTT.

V is TRBV7-8 and J is TRBJ2-1, with 9 nucleotides matching TRBD2. This CDR3 is built from 15 residues. The germline CDR1 and CDR2 sequences are SGHVS and FQNEAQ. J was trimmed by 9 bases and V by 1 base; bases with no gene match: 7. The CDR3: CASSLEGSGSVEQFF. CDR3 coding DNA: TGTGCCAGCAGCTTAGAGGGTAGCGGGAGTGTTGAGCAGTTCTTC.

In this sample, this clonotype turned up a few times. This chain joins TRBV19 and TRBJ2-7, with a tentative D call TRBD1 (6 bases). This CDR3 is built from 15 residues. The germline V and J ends were trimmed by 3 bases and 6 bases, with 18 bases remaining between them. In germline, CDR1 is LNHDA, CDR2 SQIVND (reference sequence). CDR3 nucleotides: TGTGCCAGTAGTATCCGGCAGGGGAATATCCGCGAGCAGTACTTC. Translating it yields CASSIRQGNIREQYF. The whole variable domain, remainder taken from reference TRBV19 and TRBJ2-7, is DGGITQSPKYLFRKEGQNVTLSCEQNLNHDAMYWYRQDPGQGLRLIYYSQIVNDFQKGDIAEGYSVSREKKESFPLTVTSAQKNPTAFYLCASSIRQGNIREQYFGPGTRLTVT.

The DNA for the CDR3 is TGTGCCAGCAGCTTAAGGAGGACTAGCGCCTCCTACGAGCAGTACTTC. Translation gives CASSLRRTSASYEQYF. The chain is built from TRBV7-8 and TRBJ2-7; 9 nucleotides agree with TRBD2. Unmatched junction bases numbered 5, after V lost 2 bases and J lost 0 bases. Germline V gives CDR1 SGHVS, CDR2 FQNEAQ. The CDR3 is 16 residues long.

This clonotype showed up just a few times. The chain has TRBV27 and TRBJ2-7; D remains ambiguous. Trimming stripped 8 bases from V and 0 bases from J, with 8 bases between. This CDR3 is 12 amino acids long. Per germline, CDR1 MNHEY and CDR2 SMNVEV (reference sequence). Written as DNA, the CDR3 is TGTGCCAGCGGGCGGACCTCCTACGAGCAGTACTTC. It encodes CASGRTSYEQYF.

This clonotype came up a few times. The chain recombines TRBV7-8 with TRBJ2-7; 7 positions agree with TRBD1. CDR3 length: 14 amino acids. Trimming cost V 4 bases and J 5 bases; bases outside gene matches: 8. The germline V gene encodes CDR1 SGHVS and CDR2 FQNEAQ. In DNA form, the CDR3 reads TGTGCCAGCAGCTCCGACAGGGTAGGACACGAGCAGTACTTC. This sequence encodes CASSSDRVGHEQYF. The variable domain in full, with the rest retrieved from reference TRBV7-8 and TRBJ2-7, is GAGVSQSPRYKVAKRGQDVALRCDPISGHVSLFWYQQALGQGPEFLTYFQNEAQLDKSGLPSDRFFAERPEGSVSTLKIQRTQQEDSAVYLCASSSDRVGHEQYFGPGTRLTVT.

This clonotype was observed a few times. The rearrangement links TRBV5-6 to TRBJ1-2; 8 bases map to TRBD1. CDR1 SGHDT and CDR2 YYEEEE come from the germline V gene. The CDR3 has 14 amino acids. Germline trimming cut 3 bases from V and 4 bases from J; bases unmatched to any gene: 5. CDR3 nucleotide sequence: TGTGCCAGCAGCTCGACAGGGGTCGTCTATGGCTACACCTTC. It codes for CASSSTGVVYGYTF. Combining the CDR3 with reference TRBV5-6 and TRBJ1-2 gives the whole variable domain DAGVTQSPTHLIKTRGQQVTLRCSPKSGHDTVSWYQQALGQGPQFIFQYYEEEERQRGNFPDRFSGHQFPNYSSELNVNALLLGDSALYLCASSSTGVVYGYTFGSGTRLTVV.

The chain has TRBV15 and TRBJ2-1, with TRBD2 identical over 11 bases. Germline loops: CDR1 LNHNV, CDR2 YYDKDF (reference sequence). The ends lost 6 bases at V and 4 bases at J; junction bases unmatched: 20. The CDR3 runs to 20 residues. For the CDR3, the DNA is TGTGCCACCAGTGCGACCCCGGGACTAGCGGATTACACGGGGTACAATGAGCAGTTCTTC. This encodes CATSATPGLADYTGYNEQFF.

Only one count was recorded for this clonotype. This CDR3 is CASSSRGEKRRDSPLHF. The CDR3 nucleotides are TGTGCCAGCAGTTCGAGGGGGGAAAAGAGGCGTGATTCACCCCTCCACTTT. This chain connects TRBV12-3 or TRBV12-4 to TRBJ1-6, with D possibly being TRBD1 (6 bases). V was pared by 4 bases and J by 8 bases, with 21 bases between. The CDR3 covers 17 residues.

This clonotype was picked up a small number of times. This rearrangement joins TRBV5-1 to TRBJ1-5; D possibly corresponds to TRBD1 (6 bases). CDR3 length: 17 residues. V was trimmed by 4 bases and J by 0 bases, leaving 17 bases between them. Germline V gene data show CDR1 as SGHRS and CDR2 as YFSETQ. The CDR3 DNA is TGCGCCAGCAGCCCAGATGACAGGATCTATAGCAATCAGCCCCAGCATTTT. This encodes CASSPDDRIYSNQPQHF.

The V call is TRBV11-2, the J call TRBJ1-3; D is possibly TRBD1 (5 bases). The CDR3 has 17 residues. V was clipped by 3 bases and J by 0 bases, with 15 bases between them. The germline CDR1 and CDR2 sequences are SGHAT and FQNNGV. In DNA, the CDR3 is TGTGCCAGCAGCTTGCGGCCGGGACCGCGCTCTGGAAACACCATATATTTT. This gives the protein CASSLRPGPRSGNTIYF.

This clonotype came up once. The chain combines TRBV6-5 with TRBJ1-5, with TRBD1 matching 8 bases. CDR1 is MNHEY and CDR2 is SVGAGI in the germline V gene. The J segment lost 4 bases and the V segment lost 6 bases, leaving 8 bases of the junction unmatched. The CDR3 totals 15 residues. The DNA for the CDR3 is TGTGCCAGCAGCAGGGGGACAGGTAGAAATCAGCCCCAGCATTTT. This translates into CASSRGTGRNQPQHF.

This clonotype appeared a few times. V usage is TRBV7-9 and J usage is TRBJ2-1; 7 nucleotides match TRBD1. Germline CDR1 is SEHNR and CDR2 is FQNEAQ (reference sequence). CDR3 length: 16 residues. V shed 5 bases and J 6 bases; nucleotides not matched to a gene: 13. The CDR3, as DNA: TGTGCCAGCAGCGCCTGGGACAGTCCGTTTTTCAATGAGCAGTTCTTC. This sequence encodes CASSAWDSPFFNEQFF.

The sample holds one count of this clonotype. The genes are TRBV11-3 and TRBJ2-5, with D possibly called TRBD1 or TRBD2 (6 bases each). This CDR3 comprises 14 residues. Trimming shortened V by 8 bases and J by 3 bases, and 16 bases separated the two germline ends. Germline assignment: CDR1 SGHNT and CDR2 YENEEA. This CDR3 is CASGAGHGEETQYF. DNA of the CDR3: TGTGCCAGCGGCGCGGGACACGGGGAAGAGACCCAGTACTTC. The complete variable domain, with remaining parts taken from reference TRBV11-3 and TRBJ2-5, reads EAGVVQSPRYKIIEKKQPVAFWCNPISGHNTLYWYLQNLGQGPELLIRYENEEAVDDSQLPKDRFSAERLKGVDSTLKIQPAELGDSAVYLCASGAGHGEETQYFGPGTRLLVL.

The chain employs TRBV5-1 and TRBJ2-2, with D unclear. V was clipped by 2 bases and J by 0 bases, with 5 bases between them. CDR3 length: 14 amino acids. Germline CDR1 reads SGHRS; CDR2 reads YFSETQ. In DNA, the CDR3 is TGCGCCAGCAGCTTCGAAACGAACACCGGGGAGCTGTTTTTT. Residues: CASSFETNTGELFF.

This clonotype turned up a few times. The chain is built from TRBV7-2 and TRBJ2-1; weak D call: TRBD1 (5 bases). The germline CDR1 and CDR2 sequences are SGHTA and FQGNSA. The CDR3 spans 20 residues. Trimming left V 1 base short and J 2 bases short, with 24 bases between. CDR3: CASSLGWGRSLGLTYNEQFF. The CDR3, as DNA: TGTGCCAGCAGCTTAGGTTGGGGCCGTTCGTTGGGGCTTACCTACAATGAGCAGTTCTTC.

The chain uses TRBV29-1 and TRBJ1-2; D might be TRBD1 (5 bases). Germline V gene sequence: CDR1 SQVTM, CDR2 ANQGSEA. V lost 6 bases and J 3 bases, leaving 11 bases between the germline ends. The CDR3 extends over 12 amino acids. CDR3 DNA sequence: TGCAGCGTGGCGACAGACTACTATGGCTACACCTTC. Translation: CSVATDYYGYTF.

This clonotype was found once. The chain links TRBV6-5 to TRBJ2-7; possible D gene TRBD1, 5 bases. This CDR3 is 14 amino acids long. Germline V gene sequence: CDR1 MNHEY, CDR2 SVGAGI. V lost 0 bases and J lost 7, with 13 bases in between. CDR3 region: CASSYSTDAREQYF. CDR3 nucleotide sequence: TGTGCCAGCAGTTACTCGACAGACGCCCGGGAGCAGTACTTC.

This chain links TRBV2 with TRBJ2-6, with D possibly called TRBD1 or TRBD2 (5 bases each). There are 19 residues in the CDR3. V dropped 6 bases and J dropped 0 bases, with 21 bases sitting between them. From germline, CDR1 is SNHLY and CDR2 FYNNEI. The CDR3 DNA sequence: TGTGCCAGCAGGAAACGAACCGGGACGGCTTCCTCTGGGGCCAACGTCCTGACTTTC. Translating it yields CASRKRTGTASSGANVLTF.

The V gene is TRBV3-1, the J gene TRBJ2-7; maybe TRBD2 (6 bases). Germline loops: CDR1 LGHDT, CDR2 YNNKEL (reference sequence). V lost 4 bases, J lost 7 bases, and 17 bases lay in between. This CDR3 is built from 14 residues. CDR3 coding DNA: TGTGCCAGCAGCCCCGGCGGGAAAACCCCGGAGCAGTACTTC. Its protein product is CASSPGGKTPEQYF.

This clonotype was detected a few times. The CDR3 reads CASSFGSGGGYNEQFF. The CDR3 bases are TGTGCCAGCAGTTTTGGGTCAGGTGGGGGGTACAATGAGCAGTTCTTC. The V and J genes are TRBV12-3 or TRBV12-4 and TRBJ2-1; D is possibly TRBD2 (6 bases). The CDR3 loop spans 16 amino acids. Trimming pared 3 bases from V and 4 bases from J, leaving 16 bases between.

The V and J genes are TRBV20-1 and TRBJ1-5; D unclear. There are 13 residues in the CDR3. The V gene lost 5 bases and the J gene lost 3 bases, with 11 bases spanning the gap. The germline gives CDR1 DFQATT, CDR2 SNEGSKA (reference sequence). CDR3 residues: CSALDLSNQPQHF. The CDR3 bases are TGCAGTGCTTTGGACTTGTCCAATCAGCCCCAGCATTTT.